This T cell receptor beta chain derives from a study of blood T cell repertoires in COVID-19. Whole-study context: Sample material is recorded as cDNA or gDNA derived from T cells, B-cell-depleted T cells, or PBMCs.

The germline V and J ends were trimmed by 4 bases and 0 bases, with 16 bases remaining between them. The CDR3 extends over 16 amino acids. Germline V gene sequence: CDR1 MNHNS, CDR2 SASEGT. As handled by the study authors: Reference gene primer amplification gave estimated nucleated cell counts. Produced via immunoSEQ multiplex PCR; TCRdb's table is partial and in-frame only. V and J calls and clone size are those listed in that table; D and trimming were worked out from the DNA. Among 100,000 or so clones, approximately 85% were seen once, and the ten largest hold roughly 4%. The sequence derives from a man aged 45 to 65 with acute or convalescent COVID-19. Input material: peripheral blood. The rearrangement links TRBV6-1 to TRBJ2-7; no firm D call. In nucleotides, the CDR3 is TGTGCCAGCAGTGTGGCAGCGTCGCACATCTCCTACGAGCAGTACTTC. Translation gives CASSVAASHISYEQYF.